The sequence of this TCR beta chain was determined in a study of T-cell memory formation after mild COVID-19. Overall study: Largely, the TCR clusters proved donor specific.

The CDR3 contains 13 residues. The germline gives CDR1 ENHRY, CDR2 SYGVKD. The J segment lost 5 bases and the V segment lost 8 bases, leaving 0 bases of the junction unmatched. Constant-segment primers served in 5'RACE that generated TCR alpha and TCR beta cDNA libraries bearing sample barcodes and UMIs. TCRdb passed the 5' RACE reads through MiXCR, listing each CDR3 protein once. The repertoire holds around 250,000 distinct CDR3 sequences, with roughly 15% as singletons. Comments on this clonotype: The antigen is unknown.

Findings and caveats of the study: Cross-reactive memory seemingly joined, as some responding clones were found in pre-infection memory.

This TCR derives from an adult woman who had mild COVID-19 (a few samples of this study predate the infection). Cell type and time point are not known. The specimen sequenced was PBMCs or a T cell subset sorted from them (not recorded which). The V gene is TRBV10-3, the J gene TRBJ2-1; 13 bases fit TRBD2. This chain's CDR3 is CAIGLAGDNEQFF. For the CDR3, the DNA is TGTGCCATCGGACTAGCGGGAGACAATGAGCAGTTCTTC.